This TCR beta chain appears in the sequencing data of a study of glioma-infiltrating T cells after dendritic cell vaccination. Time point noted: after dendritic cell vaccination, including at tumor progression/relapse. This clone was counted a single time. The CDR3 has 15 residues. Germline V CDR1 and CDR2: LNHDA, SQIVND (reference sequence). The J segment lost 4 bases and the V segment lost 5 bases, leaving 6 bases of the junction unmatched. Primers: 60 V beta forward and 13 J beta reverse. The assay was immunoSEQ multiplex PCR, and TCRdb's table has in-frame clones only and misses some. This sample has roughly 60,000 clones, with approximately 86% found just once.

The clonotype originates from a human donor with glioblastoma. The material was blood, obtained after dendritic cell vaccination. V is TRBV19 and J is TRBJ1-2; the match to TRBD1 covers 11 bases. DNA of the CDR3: TGTGCCAGTAGTCCAGGGGACAGGGGGGTCTATGGCTACACCTTC. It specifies CASSPGDRGVYGYTF.